This entry lists 20 T cell receptor beta chains sequenced from one sample in a study of CD8 T cells in Susac syndrome. A quantity of about 0.45 to 1 ug RNA underwent reverse transcription using random hexamers. TCRdb re-derived calls from the immunoSEQ multiplex PCR reads in MiXCR, one entry per CDR3 protein. The sample has approximately 120,000 distinct CDR3 sequences; around 95% are singletons. Sequences were obtained from CD4+ T cells from PBMCs. These receptors came from a human donor in good health.

The V gene is TRBV29-1, the J gene TRBJ2-3, with a tentative D call TRBD2 (6 bases). V lost 6 bases, J lost 2 bases, and 18 bases lay in between. Germline lookup yields CDR1 SQVTM and CDR2 ANQGSEA. The length of the CDR3 is 15 residues. As DNA, the CDR3 is TGCAGCGTACAAACACCGGGACTTTCCACAGATACGCAGTATTTT. Translated, it gives CSVQTPGLSTDTQYF.

CDR3 in amino acids: CASSSPVGPGDYEQYF. CDR3 coding DNA: TGTGCCAGCAGCTCTCCGGTGGGGCCTGGGGACTACGAGCAGTACTTC. The J gene is TRBJ2-7, the V gene TRBV5-4; D possibly corresponds to TRBD1 (5 bases). The CDR3 extends over 16 amino acids. The germline V gene encodes CDR1 SGHNT and CDR2 YYREEE (reference sequence). The ends were cut back, 3 bases at V and 3 bases at J, with 19 bases in the middle.

A single count supports this clonotype. The CDR3 DNA is TGTGCCAGCAGCCATAAGGACAGGGTCTATGGCTACACCTTC. It codes for CASSHKDRVYGYTF. The chain has TRBV5-6 and TRBJ1-2, with 8 bases fitting TRBD1. With V trimmed by 4 bases and J by 4 bases, 6 bases remained unmatched. The CDR3 has 14 residues. From germline, CDR1 is SGHDT and CDR2 YYEEEE. Filled out from reference TRBV5-6 and TRBJ1-2, the complete variable domain reads DAGVTQSPTHLIKTRGQQVTLRCSPKSGHDTVSWYQQALGQGPQFIFQYYEEEERQRGNFPDRFSGHQFPNYSSELNVNALLLGDSALYLCASSHKDRVYGYTFGSGTRLTVV.

This clonotype has a single count. The chain uses TRBV7-9 and TRBJ2-5; D tentatively fits TRBD1 or TRBD2 (5 bases each). CDR1 and CDR2 from the germline V gene are SEHNR and FQNEAQ (reference sequence). The V and J ends lost 3 bases and 2 bases respectively, with 16 bases between them. The CDR3 covers 16 residues. The CDR3 reads CASSFLTGHGQETQYF. CDR3 nucleotides: TGTGCCAGCAGCTTTCTGACGGGGCATGGGCAAGAGACCCAGTACTTC.

The rearrangement uses TRBV25-1 and TRBJ1-5, with a weak D call TRBD1 (5 bases). Germline-derived CDR1 and CDR2 are MGHDK and SYGVNS. Trimming took 3 bases from V and 9 from J, leaving 15 bases between them. The CDR3 is 14 amino acids. The CDR3 spells CASSEVGGERPQHF. CDR3 DNA: TGTGCCAGCAGTGAGGTGGGGGGTGAGAGGCCCCAGCATTTT.

The CDR3 region has the DNA TGTGCCAGCAGTCGATCGAGATCCATATATTTT. It encodes CASSRSRSIYF. This chain joins TRBV6-2 or TRBV6-3 and TRBJ1-3; D is uncertain. CDR1 is MNHEY, CDR2 SVGEGT, per germline. CDR3 length: 11 amino acids. Trimming pared 5 bases from V and 11 bases from J, leaving 10 bases between.

The rearrangement links TRBV12-3 or TRBV12-4 to TRBJ1-1; D gene unclear. V lost 6 bases and J 0 bases, leaving 14 bases between the germline ends. The CDR3 covers 15 residues. The CDR3 is CASSLRRILNTEAFF. As DNA, the CDR3 is TGTGCCAGCAGCCTCCGGCGGATACTGAACACTGAAGCTTTCTTT.

This chain links TRBV2 with TRBJ1-5; the D is unclear. The germline V gene encodes CDR1 SNHLY and CDR2 FYNNEI. This CDR3 has 15 amino acids. The V end was cut by 4 bases, the J end by 3 bases, with 13 bases between. The CDR3 bases are TGTGCCAGCAGTGCTCCGAGTGTCTACAATCAGCCCCAGCATTTT. Translating it yields CASSAPSVYNQPQHF. Together with reference TRBV2 and TRBJ1-5, the CDR3 gives the full variable domain: EPEVTQTPSHQVTQMGQEVILRCVPISNHLYFYWYRQILGQKVEFLVSFYNNEISEKSEIFDDQFSVERPDGSNFTLKIRSTKLEDSAMYFCASSAPSVYNQPQHFGDGTRLSIL.

The chain is built from TRBV28 and TRBJ1-1; D is unclear. The germline CDR1 and CDR2 sequences are MDHEN and SYDVKM. V lost 10 bases and J lost 0, with 9 bases in between. The CDR3 length is 12 residues. In DNA form, the CDR3 reads TGTGCCACCCAGGTCTTGAACACTGAAGCTTTCTTT. Protein sequence: CATQVLNTEAFF.

The gene calls are TRBV29-1 and TRBJ1-1; 9 bases line up with TRBD1. V was pared by 6 bases and J by 3 bases, with 11 bases of the junction left unmatched. The CDR3 runs 15 residues. Germline CDR1 SQVTM, CDR2 ANQGSEA. The CDR3 bases are TGCAGCGTCCTGGGACAGGGAGGGGGATACACTGAAGCTTTCTTT. It specifies CSVLGQGGGYTEAFF.

Worth noting for this clonotype: One end of the junction is discordant with germline, which a read error may explain. The rearrangement links TRBV19 to TRBJ1-3, with D maybe TRBD1 (5 bases). Germline V gives CDR1 LNHDA, CDR2 SQIVND (reference sequence). This CDR3 comprises 14 residues. The chain's CDR3 is CASSSWGSENTIYF. CDR3 bases: TGTGCCAGTAGTTCTTGGGGCTCTGAAAACACCATATATTTT.

The J gene is TRBJ2-5, the V gene TRBV30, with D perhaps TRBD1 or TRBD2 (6 bases each). The CDR3 extends over 15 amino acids. Per germline, CDR1 GTSNPN and CDR2 SVGIG (reference sequence). Deletions cut 5 bases from V and 5 bases from J, with 21 bases between. The CDR3 DNA sequence: TGTGCCTGGTCCCTAAAAGGGGGGCGCGGGGAGACCCAGTACTTC. This gives the protein CAWSLKGGRGETQYF.

The gene calls are TRBV20-1 and TRBJ2-3, with 7 bases lining up with TRBD1. This CDR3 region has 16 residues. The ends lost 1 base at V and 3 bases at J; junction bases unmatched: 10. From germline, CDR1 is DFQATT and CDR2 SNEGSKA (reference sequence). In DNA form, the CDR3 reads TGCAGTGCTAGAGGATCGACAGGGATGGTTACAGATACGCAGTATTTT. It translates to CSARGSTGMVTDTQYF.

The chain uses TRBV3-1 and TRBJ2-2; D remains ambiguous. The CDR3 contains 13 residues. V dropped 1 base and J dropped 6 bases, with 6 bases sitting between them. Germline loops: CDR1 LGHDT, CDR2 YNNKEL (reference sequence). CDR3 coding DNA: TGTGCCAGCAGCCAAGTCCGGCCCGGGGAGCTGTTTTTT. It is translated as CASSQVRPGELFF.

V is TRBV7-2 and J is TRBJ1-5; D gene ambiguous. V gave up 5 bases and J gave up 4 bases, with 9 bases separating them. CDR3 length: 13 residues. CDR1 and CDR2 from the germline V gene are SGHTA and FQGNSA. The CDR3 region has the DNA TGTGCCAGCAGCCCGTCGCGTAATCAGCCCCAGCATTTT. It specifies CASSPSRNQPQHF.

This clonotype was detected once. The chain joins TRBV5-1 to TRBJ2-7; 11 positions match TRBD1. V dropped 4 bases and J dropped 7; count of bases not matched to a gene: 7. CDR3 size: 14 residues. Germline assignment: CDR1 SGHRS and CDR2 YFSETQ. The CDR3 DNA sequence: TGCGCCAGCAGCCCCGGACAGGGGGCAGGTGAGCAGTACTTC. This codes for CASSPGQGAGEQYF. Full variable domain (remainder filled in from reference TRBV5-1 and TRBJ2-7): KAGVTQTPRYLIKTRGQQVTLSCSPISGHRSVSWYQQTPGQGLQFLFEYFSETQRNKGNFPGRFSGRQFSNSRSEMNVSTLELGDSALYLCASSPGQGAGEQYFGPGTRLTVT.

This chain joins TRBV7-2 and TRBJ1-3, with TRBD1 matching over 7 bases. J was trimmed by 1 base and V by 10 bases; bases with no gene match: 10. CDR3 size: 15 residues. CDR1 and CDR2 from the germline V gene are SGHTA and FQGNSA. As DNA, the CDR3 is TGTGCCACCTCCGAGGGGGCGCGGTCTGGAAACACCATATATTTT. This encodes CATSEGARSGNTIYF.

CDR3 amino acids: CSVATRSKGTQYF. The CDR3 DNA is TGCAGCGTCGCGACTAGAAGTAAAGGGACCCAGTACTTC. V and J are TRBV29-1 and TRBJ2-5; TRBD2 might be the D (6 bases). Germline V gene lookup returns CDR1 SQVTM and CDR2 ANQGSEA. Trimming pared 6 bases from V and 7 bases from J, leaving 18 bases between. The CDR3 is 13 amino acids.

The rearrangement joins TRBV9 to TRBJ2-1; a weak D match, TRBD1 (6 bases). The CDR3 is 14 amino acids. The ends were cut back, 3 bases at V and 7 bases at J, with 14 bases in the middle. The V gene's germline CDR1 is SGDLS and CDR2 YYNGEE. The CDR3 region is CASSAPPRGNEQFF. CDR3 DNA sequence: TGTGCCAGCAGCGCCCCCCCAAGGGGGAATGAGCAGTTCTTC.

The sample holds a few counts of this clonotype. J is TRBJ2-7 and V is TRBV4-1; TRBD2 matches 8 bases. Per germline, CDR1 MGHRA and CDR2 YSYEKL. J gave up 0 bases and V 6 bases, and 10 bases lay outside the gene matches. This CDR3 contains 16 residues. The CDR3 DNA sequence: TGCGCCAGCAGTCACCCCGGACTAGCCTCCTCCTACGAGCAGTACTTC. Translated: CASSHPGLASSYEQYF.